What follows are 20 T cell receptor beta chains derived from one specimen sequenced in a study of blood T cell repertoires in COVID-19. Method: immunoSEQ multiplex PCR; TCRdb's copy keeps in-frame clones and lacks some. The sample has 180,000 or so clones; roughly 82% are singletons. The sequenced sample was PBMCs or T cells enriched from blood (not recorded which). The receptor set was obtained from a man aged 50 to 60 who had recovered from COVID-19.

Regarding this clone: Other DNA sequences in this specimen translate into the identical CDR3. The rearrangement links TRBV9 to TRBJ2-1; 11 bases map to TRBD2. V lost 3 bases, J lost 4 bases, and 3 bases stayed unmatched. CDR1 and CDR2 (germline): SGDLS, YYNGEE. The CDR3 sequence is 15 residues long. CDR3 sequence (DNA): TGTGCCAGCAGCGCCTTAGCGGGGGGGTACAATGAGCAGTTCTTC. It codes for CASSALAGGYNEQFF. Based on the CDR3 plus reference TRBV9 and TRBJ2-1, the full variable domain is DSGVTQTPKHLITATGQRVTLRCSPRSGDLSVYWYQQSLDQGLQFLIQYYNGEERAKGNILERFSAQQFPDLHSELNLSSLELGDSALYFCASSALAGGYNEQFFGPGTRLTVL.

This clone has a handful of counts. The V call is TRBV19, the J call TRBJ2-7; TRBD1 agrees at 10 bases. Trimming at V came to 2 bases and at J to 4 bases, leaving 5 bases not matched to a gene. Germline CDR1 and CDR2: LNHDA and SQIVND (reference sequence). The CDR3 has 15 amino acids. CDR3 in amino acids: CASSITGTGVYEQYF. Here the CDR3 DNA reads TGTGCCAGTAGTATAACCGGGACAGGGGTTTACGAGCAGTACTTC.

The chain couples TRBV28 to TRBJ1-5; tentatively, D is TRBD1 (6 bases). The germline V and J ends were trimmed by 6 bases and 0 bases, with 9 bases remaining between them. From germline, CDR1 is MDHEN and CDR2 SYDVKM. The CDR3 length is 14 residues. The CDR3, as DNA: TGTGCCAGCAGACAGGGTAGTAGCAATCAGCCCCAGCATTTT. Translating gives CASRQGSSNQPQHF.

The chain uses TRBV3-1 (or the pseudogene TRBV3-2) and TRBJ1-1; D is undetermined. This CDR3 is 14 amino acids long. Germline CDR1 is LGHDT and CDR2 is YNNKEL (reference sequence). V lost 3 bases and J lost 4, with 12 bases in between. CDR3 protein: CASSQARGGTEAFF. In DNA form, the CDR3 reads TGTGCCAGCAGCCAGGCCAGAGGCGGCACTGAAGCTTTCTTT.

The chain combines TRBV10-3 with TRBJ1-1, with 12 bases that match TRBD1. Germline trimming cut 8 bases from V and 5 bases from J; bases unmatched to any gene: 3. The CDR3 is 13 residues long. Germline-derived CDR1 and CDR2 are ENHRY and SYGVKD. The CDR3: CAIGTGGRTEAFF. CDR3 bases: TGTGCCATCGGGACAGGGGGCAGGACTGAAGCTTTCTTT.

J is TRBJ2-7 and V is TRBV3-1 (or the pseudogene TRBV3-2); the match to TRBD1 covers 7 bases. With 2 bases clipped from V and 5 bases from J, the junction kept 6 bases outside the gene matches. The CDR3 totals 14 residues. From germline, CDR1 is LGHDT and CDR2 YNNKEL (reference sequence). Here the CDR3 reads CASSQSTGVHEQYF. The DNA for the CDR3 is TGTGCCAGCAGCCAATCAACAGGGGTACACGAGCAGTACTTC.

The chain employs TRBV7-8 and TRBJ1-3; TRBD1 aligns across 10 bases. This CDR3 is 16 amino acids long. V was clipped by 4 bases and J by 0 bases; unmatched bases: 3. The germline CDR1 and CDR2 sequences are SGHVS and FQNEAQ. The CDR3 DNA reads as TGTGCCAGCAGCTACCGGACAGGGGGCTCTGGAAACACCATATATTTT. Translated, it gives CASSYRTGGSGNTIYF.

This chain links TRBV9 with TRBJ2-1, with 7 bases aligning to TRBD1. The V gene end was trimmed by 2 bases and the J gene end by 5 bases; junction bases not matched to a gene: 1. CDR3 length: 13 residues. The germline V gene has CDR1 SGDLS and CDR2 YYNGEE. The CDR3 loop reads CASSVGQNNEQFF. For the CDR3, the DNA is TGTGCCAGCAGCGTGGGACAGAACAATGAGCAGTTCTTC.

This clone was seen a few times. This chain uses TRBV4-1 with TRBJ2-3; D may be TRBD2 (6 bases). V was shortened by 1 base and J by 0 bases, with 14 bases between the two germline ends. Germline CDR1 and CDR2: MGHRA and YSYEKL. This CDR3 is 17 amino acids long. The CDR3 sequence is CASSQAGKGLSTDTQYF. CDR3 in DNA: TGCGCCAGCAGCCAAGCCGGAAAGGGACTGAGCACAGATACGCAGTATTTT.

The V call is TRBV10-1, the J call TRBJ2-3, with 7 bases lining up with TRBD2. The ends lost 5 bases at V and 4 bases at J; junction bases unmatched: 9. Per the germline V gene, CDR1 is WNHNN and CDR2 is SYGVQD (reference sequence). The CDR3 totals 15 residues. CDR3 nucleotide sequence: TGCGCCAGCAGTCGGGGCGGGGGTTTGGCAGATACGCAGTATTTT. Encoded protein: CASSRGGGLADTQYF.

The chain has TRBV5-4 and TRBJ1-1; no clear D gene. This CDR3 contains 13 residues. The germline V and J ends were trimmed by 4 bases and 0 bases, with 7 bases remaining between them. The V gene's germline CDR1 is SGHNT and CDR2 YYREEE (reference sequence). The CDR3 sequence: CASSEAMNTEAFF. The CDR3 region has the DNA TGTGCCAGCAGCGAAGCGATGAACACTGAAGCTTTCTTT. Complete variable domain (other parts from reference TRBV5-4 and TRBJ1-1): ETGVTQSPTHLIKTRGQQVTLRCSSQSGHNTVSWYQQALGQGPQFIFQYYREEENGRGNFPPRFSGLQFPNYSSELNVNALELDDSALYLCASSEAMNTEAFFGQGTRLTVV.

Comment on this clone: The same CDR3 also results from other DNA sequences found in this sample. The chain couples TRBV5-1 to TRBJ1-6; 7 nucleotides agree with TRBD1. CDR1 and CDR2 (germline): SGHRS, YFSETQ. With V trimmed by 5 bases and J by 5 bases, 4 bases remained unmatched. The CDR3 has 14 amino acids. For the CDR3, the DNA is TGCGCCAGCAGTCTCCAGGGGGATAATTCACCCCTCCACTTT. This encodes CASSLQGDNSPLHF.

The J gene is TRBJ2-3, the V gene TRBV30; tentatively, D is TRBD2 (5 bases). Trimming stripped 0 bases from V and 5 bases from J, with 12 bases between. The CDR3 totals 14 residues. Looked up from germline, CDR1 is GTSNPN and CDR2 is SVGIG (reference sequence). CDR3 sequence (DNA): TGTGCCTGGAGTGTCGGGGTAATGGAAGATACGCAGTATTTT. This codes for CAWSVGVMEDTQYF.

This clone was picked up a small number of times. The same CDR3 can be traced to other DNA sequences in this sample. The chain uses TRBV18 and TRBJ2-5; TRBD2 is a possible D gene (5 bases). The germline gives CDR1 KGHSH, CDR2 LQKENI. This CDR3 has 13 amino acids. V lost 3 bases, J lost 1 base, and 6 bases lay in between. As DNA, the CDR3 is TGTGCCAGCTCACCCGGACTCCAAGAGACCCAGTACTTC. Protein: CASSPGLQETQYF.

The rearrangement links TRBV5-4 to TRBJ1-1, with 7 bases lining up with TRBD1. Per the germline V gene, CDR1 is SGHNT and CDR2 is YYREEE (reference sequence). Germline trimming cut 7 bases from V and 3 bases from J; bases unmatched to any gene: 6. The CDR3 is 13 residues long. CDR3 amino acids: CASFWRGHTEAFF. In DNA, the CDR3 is TGTGCCAGCTTTTGGAGGGGGCACACTGAAGCTTTCTTT.

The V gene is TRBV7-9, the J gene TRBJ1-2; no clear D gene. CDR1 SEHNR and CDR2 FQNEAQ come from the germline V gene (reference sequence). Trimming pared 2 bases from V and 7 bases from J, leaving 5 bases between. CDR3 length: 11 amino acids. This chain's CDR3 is CASSLSFGYTF. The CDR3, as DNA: TGTGCCAGCAGCTTATCTTTTGGCTACACCTTC.

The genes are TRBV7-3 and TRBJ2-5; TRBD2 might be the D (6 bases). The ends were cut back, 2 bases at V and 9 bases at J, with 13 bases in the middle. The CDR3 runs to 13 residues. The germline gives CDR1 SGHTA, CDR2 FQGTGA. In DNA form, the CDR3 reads TGTGCCAGCAGCTTACGGCCGGGCGGGGCCCAGTACTTC. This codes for CASSLRPGGAQYF.

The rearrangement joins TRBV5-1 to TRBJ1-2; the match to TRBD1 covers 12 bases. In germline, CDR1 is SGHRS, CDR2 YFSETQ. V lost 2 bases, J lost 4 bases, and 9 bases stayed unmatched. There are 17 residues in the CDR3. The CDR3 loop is CASSLGDRGRAGYGYTF. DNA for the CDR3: TGCGCCAGCAGCTTAGGGGACAGGGGGCGAGCTGGCTATGGCTACACCTTC.

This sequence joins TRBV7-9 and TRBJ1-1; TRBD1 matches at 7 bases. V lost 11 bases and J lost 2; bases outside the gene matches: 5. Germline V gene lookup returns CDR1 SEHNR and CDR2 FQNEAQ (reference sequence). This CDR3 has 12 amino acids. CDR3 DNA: TGTGCCGCAGGGGGATCCAACACTGAAGCTTTCTTT. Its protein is CAAGGSNTEAFF.

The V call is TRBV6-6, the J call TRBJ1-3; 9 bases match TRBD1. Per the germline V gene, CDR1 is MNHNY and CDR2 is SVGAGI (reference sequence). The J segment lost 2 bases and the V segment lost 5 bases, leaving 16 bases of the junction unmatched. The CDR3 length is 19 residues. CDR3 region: CASSHHRDRERITGNTIYF. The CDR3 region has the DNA TGTGCCAGCAGTCATCACCGGGACAGGGAAAGAATCACTGGAAACACCATATATTTT.